Shown below are 22 T cell receptor beta chains from a single sample sequenced in a study of blood T cell repertoires in COVID-19. Only in-frame clones appear in the TCRdb table, and some are missing; sequencing was by immunoSEQ multiplex PCR. The data contain about 99,000 clones, 65% to 85% of them seen just once; the ten biggest clones take up 2%. Sequenced input: peripheral blood. These receptors originate from a man aged 70-80 years with active or convalescent COVID-19.

The J gene is TRBJ1-5, the V gene TRBV15, with D hard to call. Trimming left V 1 base short and J 4 bases short, with 5 bases between. The CDR3 spans 13 residues. Germline V gives CDR1 LNHNV, CDR2 YYDKDF (reference sequence). CDR3 bases: TGTGCCACCAGCAGAGGAGTAAATCAGCCCCAGCATTTT. Residues: CATSRGVNQPQHF.

The CDR3 here is CATQGGDGYTF. The DNA for the CDR3 is TGTGCCACCCAGGGGGGCGATGGCTACACCTTC. The chain is built from TRBV6-5 and TRBJ1-2, with TRBD1 identical over 7 bases. Germline-derived CDR1 and CDR2 are MNHEY and SVGAGI. CDR3 length: 11 amino acids. The V gene end was trimmed by 10 bases and the J gene end by 6 bases; junction bases not matched to a gene: 5.

This clone was seen once. The chain joins TRBV12-3 or TRBV12-4 to TRBJ1-1; TRBD1 matches at 8 bases. The junction had 5 bases not matched to a gene; V was cut back by 4 bases and J by 10 bases. CDR3 size: 12 residues. CDR3 DNA sequence: TGTGCCAGCAGTTCCGGACAGGGCACAGCTTTCTTT. It encodes CASSSGQGTAFF.

The chain uses TRBV3-1 (or the pseudogene TRBV3-2) and TRBJ2-1; 11 nucleotides agree with TRBD1. The CDR3 has 14 amino acids. Looked up from germline, CDR1 is LGHDT and CDR2 is YNNKEL (reference sequence). The J segment lost 10 bases and the V segment lost 4 bases, leaving 6 bases of the junction unmatched. The CDR3 DNA reads as TGTGCCAGCAGCCGGGACAGGGGGAACGAAGAGCAGTTCTTC. Its translation is CASSRDRGNEEQFF.

This chain links TRBV18 with TRBJ2-3; 13 bases are shared with TRBD2. In germline, CDR1 is KGHSH, CDR2 LQKENI. The CDR3 is made up of 19 amino acids. After removal of 4 bases from V and 2 bases from J, the junction contained 12 bases not matched to a gene. In nucleotides, the CDR3 is TGTGCCAGCTCACTCCTATCGCGACTAGCGGGGGGTTCCACAGATACGCAGTATTTT. Protein: CASSLLSRLAGGSTDTQYF.

The sample holds one count of this clone. J is TRBJ2-5 and V is TRBV6-5; maybe TRBD1 (6 bases). CDR1 is MNHEY and CDR2 is SVGAGI in the germline V gene. Trimming stripped 7 bases from V and 5 bases from J, with 14 bases between. This CDR3 spans 13 amino acids. The CDR3 reads CASMRVRGETQYF. In nucleotides, the CDR3 is TGTGCCAGCATGCGAGTAAGGGGGGAGACCCAGTACTTC.

The chain is built from TRBV5-1 and TRBJ2-1; possible D gene TRBD1, 5 bases. This CDR3 spans 15 amino acids. Trimming shortened V by 5 bases and J by 4 bases, and 16 bases separated the two germline ends. CDR1 is SGHRS and CDR2 is YFSETQ in the germline V gene. DNA of the CDR3: TGCGCCAGCAGGGCTTCCACAGGAGTATACAATGAGCAGTTCTTC. It encodes CASRASTGVYNEQFF.

J is TRBJ2-1 and V is TRBV18, with D possibly TRBD2 on 6 matching bases. V shed 8 bases and J shed 3 bases, with 17 bases lying between them. The CDR3 runs to 15 residues. The germline CDR1 and CDR2 sequences are KGHSH and LQKENI. In DNA, the CDR3 is TGTGCCAGCCTATTTAGCGGACCTATCTACAATGAGCAGTTCTTC. As protein: CASLFSGPIYNEQFF.

The chain is built from TRBV6-1 and TRBJ1-4; D is perhaps TRBD1 (6 bases). V was cut by 2 bases and J by 3 bases, with 13 bases left in between. The CDR3 covers 16 residues. Germline V CDR1 and CDR2: MNHNS, SASEGT. Here the CDR3 DNA reads TGTGCCAGCAGTGAAATCGAAGGGGGTGCTAATGAAAAACTGTTTTTT. Translated, it gives CASSEIEGGANEKLFF.

This clone was observed at least ten times. V is TRBV11-2 and J is TRBJ2-7; D possibly corresponds to TRBD2 (7 bases). Germline values: CDR1 SGHAT, CDR2 FQNNGV. The CDR3 spans 15 residues. V was clipped by 5 bases and J by 0 bases, with 14 bases between them. CDR3: CASSPAGGHSYEQYF. CDR3 nucleotide sequence: TGTGCCAGCAGCCCCGCCGGGGGGCACTCCTACGAGCAGTACTTC.

The chain recombines TRBV7-2 with TRBJ2-3; 14 nucleotides align to TRBD2. CDR1 and CDR2 from the germline V gene are SGHTA and FQGNSA. The V and J ends lost 1 base and 2 bases, in that order; junction bases with no gene match: 5. The length of the CDR3 is 18 residues. The CDR3 nucleotides are TGTGCCAGCAGCTTAGTAGGGACTAGCGGGGGAGCCACAGATACGCAGTATTTT. It specifies CASSLVGTSGGATDTQYF.

In its sample, this clone was seen once. The genes are TRBV2 and TRBJ1-1, with 10 positions matching TRBD1. The ends lost 8 bases at V and 5 bases at J; junction bases unmatched: 5. This CDR3 is 13 amino acids long. Germline assignment: CDR1 SNHLY and CDR2 FYNNEI. The CDR3 loop reads CASGDRGGTEAFF. DNA of the CDR3: TGTGCCAGCGGGGACAGGGGAGGTACTGAAGCTTTCTTT.

The chain couples TRBV28 to TRBJ1-2, with a tentative D call TRBD1 (6 bases). The V gene lost 6 bases and the J gene lost 4 bases, with 21 bases spanning the gap. Germline CDR1 is MDHEN and CDR2 is SYDVKM. The CDR3 length is 16 residues. DNA for the CDR3: TGTGCCAGCAGGACAACTTTCACAGGGATGGGCTATGGCTACACCTTC. Protein sequence: CASRTTFTGMGYGYTF.

The V gene is TRBV28, the J gene TRBJ2-3, with D uncertain. Per germline, CDR1 MDHEN and CDR2 SYDVKM. The CDR3 runs to 13 residues. V was clipped by 6 bases and J by 1 base, with 8 bases between them. The CDR3 loop reads CASRNIGTDTQYF. The CDR3 bases are TGTGCCAGCAGGAACATCGGCACAGATACGCAGTATTTT.

V is TRBV15 and J is TRBJ1-4; D possibly corresponds to TRBD1 (5 bases). Trimming took off 5 bases at V and 8 bases at J, with 15 bases between the two ends. The V gene's germline CDR1 is LNHNV and CDR2 YYDKDF (reference sequence). The CDR3 has 14 amino acids. The CDR3 loop reads CATSGGTAGEKLFF. CDR3 bases: TGTGCCACCAGCGGCGGGACGGCGGGGGAAAAACTGTTTTTT.

J is TRBJ2-7 and V is TRBV24-1; 9 nucleotides line up with TRBD1. CDR1 is KGHDR and CDR2 is SFDVKD in the germline V gene. V was clipped by 3 bases and J by 6 bases; unmatched bases: 5. The CDR3 length is 14 residues. The CDR3 coding sequence is TGTGCCACCAGTGATCGGACAGGGGTGGGCGAGCAGTACTTC. This sequence encodes CATSDRTGVGEQYF.

The V and J genes are TRBV5-6 and TRBJ2-7; a possible D gene is TRBD2 (6 bases). Germline loops: CDR1 SGHDT, CDR2 YYEEEE. The CDR3 length is 15 residues. Trimming left V 3 bases short and J 6 bases short, with 19 bases between. CDR3 protein: CASSSGGLPPAEQYF. CDR3 bases: TGTGCCAGCAGCTCTGGGGGACTCCCCCCAGCCGAGCAGTACTTC.

The chain couples TRBV2 to TRBJ1-6, with TRBD1 matching 9 bases. Looked up from germline, CDR1 is SNHLY and CDR2 is FYNNEI. J gave up 9 bases and V 9 bases, and 9 bases lay outside the gene matches. CDR3 size: 14 residues. In DNA, the CDR3 is TGTGCCAGTGGGATTGACAGGGGGGTTTCACCCCTCCACTTT. Translated, it gives CASGIDRGVSPLHF.

This rearrangement joins TRBV18 to TRBJ1-2; TRBD1 is a possible D gene (5 bases). The CDR3 length is 13 residues. CDR1 is KGHSH and CDR2 is LQKENI in the germline V gene. V dropped 4 bases and J dropped 4 bases, with 10 bases sitting between them. DNA of the CDR3: TGTGCCAGCTCACGAGACAGCCCCTATGGCTACACCTTC. Translation: CASSRDSPYGYTF.

There are a few counts of this clone. The chain has TRBV25-1 and TRBJ1-2, with a weak D call TRBD1 (6 bases). This CDR3 spans 16 amino acids. The germline gives CDR1 MGHDK, CDR2 SYGVNS. V lost 3 bases, J lost 0 bases, and 14 bases lay in between. The CDR3 coding sequence is TGTGCCAGCAGTGAGACCGGGACACCTACTAACTATGGCTACACCTTC. This translates into CASSETGTPTNYGYTF.

V and J are TRBV12-3 or TRBV12-4 and TRBJ2-5, with TRBD1 matching 7 bases. CDR3 length equals 13 residues. Trimming removed 5 bases from V and 1 base from J; junction bases left unmatched: 1. The CDR3 loop is CASSDRVQETQYF. CDR3 in DNA: TGTGCCAGCAGTGACAGGGTCCAAGAGACCCAGTACTTC.

The genes are TRBV15 and TRBJ1-1; 7 positions agree with TRBD1. The CDR3 is made up of 14 amino acids. Germline V lookup: CDR1 LNHNV, CDR2 YYDKDF (reference sequence). V was pared by 1 base and J by 5 bases, with 4 bases of the junction left unmatched. This CDR3 reads CATSRVQGRTEAFF. The DNA for the CDR3 is TGTGCCACCAGCAGAGTACAGGGGAGGACTGAAGCTTTCTTT.